The clone carrying this TCR beta chain was seen once. In germline, CDR1 is KGHSH, CDR2 LQKENI. The V gene lost 5 bases and the J gene lost 4 bases, with 26 bases spanning the gap. This CDR3 spans 18 amino acids. The data originate from a study of shared clonotypes between healthy human individuals. Across several immunoSEQ plates, the genomic DNA of each subset was split evenly. Per sorted-subset replicate PCR, input was approximately 200 ng DNA, representing around 29,000 T cell genomes. Data came from immunoSEQ multiplex PCR; TCRdb stores just in-frame clones and leaves some out. The sample lists some 2,100,000 clones; more than 90% were seen once.

Input material: naive CD4+ T cells sorted from blood. Subset in this sample: CD45RA+ positively selected. The J gene is TRBJ1-2, the V gene TRBV18; D is unresolved. This sequence was found in a man aged 18 to 29 in good health. This chain's CDR3 is CASSSTKTPGDASYGYTF. DNA of the CDR3: TGTGCCAGCTCATCCACAAAGACGCCAGGTGACGCCTCCTATGGCTACACCTTC.